This T cell receptor (beta chain) was documented in a study of cytomegalovirus exposure and HLA in healthy donors. The study, taken as a whole, reports: A link between a missense DCLRE1C variant and TCR beta V- and J-gene trimming emerged from a later analysis.

The study ran its PCR with 60 Vbeta and 13 Jbeta primers. TCRdb keeps only in-frame clones here, not all; method: immunoSEQ multiplex PCR. The sample records 150,000 to 200,000 clones, about four fifths being singletons. This clone occurred once. Its antigen remains unidentified. The sample contains more than one DNA sequence encoding this CDR3. The junction had 7 bases not matched to a gene; V was cut back by 5 bases and J by 2 bases. Looked up from germline, CDR1 is SGDLS and CDR2 is YYNGEE. This CDR3 comprises 15 residues. The source is a woman between 18 and 29 years old in good health and CMV-seronegative. The rearrangement links TRBV9 to TRBJ2-7, with TRBD2 matching over 10 bases. The sample consisted of PBMCs. CDR3 in amino acids: CASSAGTSETYEQYV. The CDR3 DNA follows: TGTGCCAGCAGTGCCGGGACTAGCGAAACCTACGAGCAGTACGTC.